Sequencing of this T cell receptor beta chain was carried out in a study of cytomegalovirus exposure and HLA in healthy donors. Whole-study findings and limits: One later analysis reportedly identified an Asian-associated ancestry cluster that showed fewer N-insertions than the roughly 700-donor mean.

This CDR3 comprises 16 residues. Per the germline V gene, CDR1 is SGHRS and CDR2 is YFSETQ. V lost 3 bases and J lost 2, with 17 bases in between. A remark on this clone: Its antigen remains unknown.

13 Jbeta primers and 60 Vbeta primers were used for the PCR. Using immunoSEQ multiplex PCR, the repertoire was profiled, and TCRdb retains in-frame clones only, with some absent. The sample has about 170,000 clones; more than 70% are singletons. The sample comprised PBMCs. The TCR comes from a woman aged 45-65 years in good health and CMV-seropositive. V usage is TRBV5-1 and J usage is TRBJ2-5; possible D gene TRBD2, 6 bases. Here the CDR3 DNA reads TGCGCCAGCAGCTCCGACGACCGGGACTCTCAAGAGACCCAGTACTTC. Residues: CASSSDDRDSQETQYF. Full variable domain (rest looked up from reference TRBV5-1 and TRBJ2-5): KAGVTQTPRYLIKTRGQQVTLSCSPISGHRSVSWYQQTPGQGLQFLFEYFSETQRNKGNFPGRFSGRQFSNSRSEMNVSTLELGDSALYLCASSSDDRDSQETQYFGPGTRLLVL.